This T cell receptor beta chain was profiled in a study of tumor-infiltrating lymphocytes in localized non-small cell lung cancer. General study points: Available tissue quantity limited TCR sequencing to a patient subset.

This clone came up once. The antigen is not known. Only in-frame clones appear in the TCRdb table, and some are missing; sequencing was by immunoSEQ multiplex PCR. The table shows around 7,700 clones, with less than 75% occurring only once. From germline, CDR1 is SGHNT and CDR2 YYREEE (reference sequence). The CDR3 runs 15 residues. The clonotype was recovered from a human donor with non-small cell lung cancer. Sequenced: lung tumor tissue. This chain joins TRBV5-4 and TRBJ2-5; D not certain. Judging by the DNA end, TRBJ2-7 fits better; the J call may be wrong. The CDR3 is CASSLFGYSSYEQYF. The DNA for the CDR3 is TGTGCCAGCAGCTTATTTGGGTATAGCTCCTACGAGCAGTACTTC.